The next 8 T cell receptor beta chains were all read from a single sample in a study of human T cells and chemical hapten exposure (dated by TCRdb to the early 2020s). Libraries were constructed by RACE. This sample was sequenced with a NextSeq 500. TCRdb reprocessed the public reads (quality trimming at Q25 with fastp, clone calling with MiXCR) and kept in-frame beta chains. Every entry covers one CDR3 protein and lists the most common genes and DNA from its rows. This sample gives about 350,000 distinct CDR3 sequences in total; 5% to 6.5% of them show up just once. The ten largest clones represent about 8.7% of the sample. What this sample's time point label stands for: pre-sensitization, week 0. This sample's treatment or condition label indicates: therapeutic diphenylcyclopropenone sensitization with weekly scalp DPC. Sequences were derived from whole blood, sampled in connection with sensitization to the hapten diphenylcyclopropenone (DPC). The receptor source for this set is a woman younger than 30 with alopecia areata. Some clones in this sample may be carry-over from other donors' samples.

This clonotype was observed many times. The genes are TRBV24-1 and TRBJ2-3, with D possibly TRBD2 on 5 matching bases. In germline, CDR1 is KGHDR, CDR2 SFDVKD. The germline V and J ends were trimmed by 3 bases and 4 bases, with 10 bases remaining between them. This CDR3 is built from 14 residues. The CDR3 DNA follows: TGTGCCACCAGTGATACTAGTGGGGCAGATACGCAGTATTTT. It is translated as CATSDTSGADTQYF.

This clonotype appeared many times. The V call is TRBV10-3, the J call TRBJ2-3; D remains ambiguous. The CDR3 is 12 amino acids. The germline CDR1 and CDR2 sequences are ENHRY and SYGVKD. Trimming pared 2 bases from V and 3 bases from J, leaving 3 bases between. The CDR3 DNA reads as TGTGCCATCAGTGAGGGGACAGATACGCAGTATTTT. Amino acid sequence: CAISEGTDTQYF.

This clonotype was detected only a few times. The V gene is TRBV9, the J gene TRBJ2-1, with 7 bases matching TRBD1. Looked up from germline, CDR1 is SGDLS and CDR2 is YYNGEE. After removal of 0 bases from V and 6 bases from J, the junction contained 3 bases not matched to a gene. CDR3 length equals 14 residues. The CDR3 bases are TGTGCCAGCAGCGTAGGGGGACAGACCAATGAGCAGTTCTTC. This codes for CASSVGGQTNEQFF. Filled out from reference TRBV9 and TRBJ2-1, the complete variable domain reads DSGVTQTPKHLITATGQRVTLRCSPRSGDLSVYWYQQSLDQGLQFLIQYYNGEERAKGNILERFSAQQFPDLHSELNLSSLELGDSALYFCASSVGGQTNEQFFGPGTRLTVL.

This clonotype was detected ten times or more. The chain couples TRBV6-2 or TRBV6-3 to TRBJ2-2, with 7 nucleotides matching TRBD2. The CDR3 has 15 residues. Trimming removed 6 bases from V and 3 bases from J; junction bases left unmatched: 7. Germline CDR1 and CDR2: MNHEY and SVGEGT. The CDR3 DNA reads TGTGCCAGCAGCTGGACTAGATGGGACACCGGGGAGCTGTTTTTT. Amino acids: CASSWTRWDTGELFF.

The table lists this clonotype with a few counts. The J gene is TRBJ2-4, the V gene TRBV6-5; a weak D match, TRBD1 (6 bases). The length of the CDR3 is 12 residues. Per the germline V gene, CDR1 is MNHEY and CDR2 is SVGAGI. V gave up 9 bases and J gave up 5 bases, with 11 bases separating them. The CDR3 protein is CARTDRQNIQYF. Here the CDR3 DNA reads TGTGCCAGAACGGACAGACAAAACATTCAGTACTTC.

This clonotype was picked up a small number of times. V usage is TRBV2 and J usage is TRBJ2-1, with 9 bases aligning to TRBD2. V lost 7 bases and J lost 4; bases outside the gene matches: 8. Germline V lookup: CDR1 SNHLY, CDR2 FYNNEI. CDR3 length equals 15 residues. This CDR3 reads CASIPERGVYNEQFF. CDR3 coding DNA: TGTGCCAGCATACCGGAGCGGGGGGTTTACAATGAGCAGTTCTTC.

In its sample, this clonotype was seen a few times. V and J are TRBV19 and TRBJ1-5, with D hard to call. Between the trimmed V and J ends, which lost 7 bases and 3 bases, there was a span of 13 bases. The germline V gene encodes CDR1 LNHDA and CDR2 SQIVND (reference sequence). This CDR3 comprises 14 residues. The CDR3 spells CASKEQALNQPQHF. In nucleotides, the CDR3 is TGTGCCAGTAAGGAGCAGGCTCTCAATCAGCCCCAGCATTTT. Looking up the rest from reference TRBV19 and TRBJ1-5 gives the full variable domain: DGGITQSPKYLFRKEGQNVTLSCEQNLNHDAMYWYRQDPGQGLRLIYYSQIVNDFQKGDIAEGYSVSREKKESFPLTVTSAQKNPTAFYLCASKEQALNQPQHFGDGTRLSIL.

This sequence joins TRBV12-3 or TRBV12-4 and TRBJ1-1, with D hard to call. This CDR3 has 15 residues. V was cut by 7 bases and J by 5 bases, with 20 bases left in between. CDR3 loop: CASTRTGVVGTEAFF. The CDR3 DNA reads as TGTGCCAGCACCCGAACCGGGGTGGTAGGGACTGAAGCTTTCTTT.